This T cell receptor beta chain was sequenced in a study of neoadjuvant nivolumab and ipilimumab in lung cancer. The method was immunoSEQ multiplex PCR; TCRdb's version includes in-frame clones alone and lacks a portion of them. The sample consists of 8,500 to 10,000 clones, 75% to 90% of them appearing once. This CDR3 region has 15 residues. Germline lookup yields CDR1 SGHTA and CDR2 FQGNSA. V was clipped by 5 bases and J by 7 bases, with 20 bases between them. The V and J genes are TRBV7-2 and TRBJ1-1, with unresolved D. Specimen: tumor tissue, collected after neoadjuvant nivolumab, alone or with ipilimumab, at or shortly before surgery. The TCR comes from an adult with non-small cell lung cancer. CDR3 bases: TGTGCCAGCAGCGTATTCGGACCAACGGCGGTTGAAGCTTTCTTT. Residues: CASSVFGPTAVEAFF. Full variable domain (outside the CDR3, taken from reference TRBV7-2 and TRBJ1-1): GAGVSQSPSNKVTEKGKDVELRCDPISGHTALYWYRQSLGQGLEFLIYFQGNSAPDKSGLPSDRFSAERTGGSVSTLTIQRTQQEDSAVYLCASSVFGPTAVEAFFGQGTRLTVV.